The rows below give T cell receptor beta chains drawn from one sample of a study of T-cell reconstitution after alpha-beta-depleted transplantation in children. TCRdb reprocessed the PCR reads with MiXCR, giving one entry per CDR3 protein. The table lists around 480,000 distinct CDR3 sequences, around a third of them singletons. The sample here was PBMCs from the stem cell graft donor, taken from the stem cell graft. The receptor source for this set is a human donor who donated a stem cell graft to a child with aplastic anemia. Each CDR3 is given with its conserved first and last residue. A D gene is named only where the DNA matches it firmly. Where a row states a size, it is once, few, many or the class of an expanded clone; other rows omit it.

J: TRBJ1-1
V: TRBV20-1
size: NA
length: 11
D: TRBD1
CDR3: CRGQGGTEAFF
DNA: TGCAGGGGACAGGGAGGGACTGAAGCTTTCTTT

J: TRBJ1-1
V: TRBV6-5
size: NA
length: 14
D: NA
CDR3: CASSYTDTGSEAFF
DNA: TGTGCCAGCAGTTACACCGACACTGGATCTGAAGCTTTCTTT

J: TRBJ1-6
V: TRBV4-1
size: few
length: 14
D: TRBD1
CDR3: CASSQESDRGPLHF
DNA: TGCGCCAGCAGCCAAGAGTCCGACAGGGGGCCCCTCCACTTT

J: TRBJ2-1
V: TRBV29-1
size: few
length: 10
D: NA
CDR3: CSVVMNEQFF
DNA: TGCAGCGTTGTAATGAATGAGCAGTTCTTC

J: TRBJ1-1
V: TRBV29-1
size: few
length: 12
D: NA
CDR3: CSVEQGSTEAFF
DNA: TGCAGCGTTGAACAGGGTTCCACTGAAGCTTTCTTT

J: TRBJ2-1
V: TRBV11-2
size: few
length: 15
D: TRBD2
CDR3: CASSSSGAPYNEQFF
DNA: TGTGCCAGCAGTTCTAGCGGGGCGCCCTACAATGAGCAGTTCTTC

J: TRBJ2-3
V: TRBV4-3
size: few
length: 16
D: TRBD2
CDR3: CASSPEGGRGTDTQYF
DNA: TGCGCCAGCAGCCCCGAGGGAGGGAGGGGCACAGATACGCAGTATTTT

J: TRBJ2-2
V: TRBV18
size: NA
length: 15
D: NA
CDR3: CASSPPVSRTGELFF
DNA: TGTGCCAGCTCACCACCGGTTAGCCGCACCGGGGAGCTGTTTTTT

J: TRBJ2-1
V: TRBV29-1
size: few
length: 12
D: NA
CDR3: CSVYASYNEQFF
DNA: TGCAGCGTTTATGCCTCCTACAATGAGCAGTTCTTC

J: TRBJ2-1
V: TRBV29-1
size: few
length: 14
D: TRBD2
CDR3: CSVAIGTSQNEQFF
DNA: TGCAGCGTTGCGATCGGGACTAGCCAAAATGAGCAGTTCTTC

J: TRBJ1-2
V: TRBV6-1
size: few
length: 15
D: NA
CDR3: CASSTPGAPSYGYTF
DNA: TGTGCCAGCAGTACCCCAGGGGCGCCCTCCTATGGCTACACCTTC

J: TRBJ2-3
V: TRBV5-1
size: few
length: 15
D: TRBD2
CDR3: CASSLAGGREDTQYF
DNA: TGCGCCAGCAGCTTGGCCGGAGGGAGGGAGGATACGCAGTATTTT

J: TRBJ1-4
V: TRBV5-1
size: NA
length: 16
D: TRBD1
CDR3: CASSFSPGTGNEKLFF
DNA: TGCGCCAGCAGCTTTTCCCCCGGGACAGGGAATGAAAAACTGTTTTTT

J: TRBJ2-1
V: TRBV20-1
size: few
length: 17
D: TRBD2
CDR3: CSATVRGGTSGYNEQFF
DNA: TGCAGTGCTACAGTACGGGGAGGGACTAGCGGTTACAATGAGCAGTTCTTC

J: TRBJ2-1
V: TRBV20-1
size: few
length: 14
D: TRBD1
CDR3: CSAGATGRYNEQFF
DNA: TGCAGTGCTGGGGCGACAGGGCGCTACAATGAGCAGTTCTTC

J: TRBJ2-5
V: TRBV5-6
size: few
length: 11
D: NA
CDR3: CASSLAVDQYF
DNA: TGTGCCAGCAGCTTGGCGGTGGACCAGTACTTC

J: TRBJ2-4
V: TRBV6-1
size: NA
length: 14
D: TRBD2
CDR3: CASRSGGDKNIQYF
DNA: TGTGCCAGCAGATCGGGGGGAGATAAAAACATTCAGTACTTC

J: TRBJ1-1
V: TRBV18
size: NA
length: 15
D: NA
CDR3: CASSPKEGIKTEAFF
DNA: TGTGCCAGCTCACCAAAGGAGGGGATAAAAACTGAAGCTTTCTTT

J: TRBJ2-1
V: TRBV20-1
size: few
length: 13
D: TRBD1
CDR3: CSAYGQGRTEQFF
DNA: TGCAGTGCCTATGGACAGGGGCGCACTGAGCAGTTCTTC

J: TRBJ2-1
V: TRBV5-4
size: few
length: 15
D: TRBD2
CDR3: CASSASGTYYNEQFF
DNA: TGTGCCAGCAGCGCTAGCGGGACGTACTACAATGAGCAGTTCTTC

J: TRBJ2-1
V: TRBV6-2/TRBV6-3
size: NA
length: 15
D: TRBD1
CDR3: CASSPRDREYNEQFF
DNA: TGTGCCAGCAGCCCCCGGGACAGGGAATACAATGAGCAGTTCTTC

J: TRBJ1-2
V: TRBV5-1
size: NA
length: 13
D: NA
CDR3: CASGLDRNYGYTF
DNA: TGCGCCAGCGGGTTGGACAGAAACTATGGCTACACCTTC

J: TRBJ2-2
V: TRBV9
size: NA
length: 17
D: TRBD2
CDR3: CASSPIDTSGKVGELFF
DNA: TGTGCCAGCAGCCCCATAGATACTAGCGGGAAGGTCGGGGAGCTGTTTTTT

J: TRBJ2-3
V: TRBV12-3/TRBV12-4
size: NA
length: 12
D: NA
CDR3: CASSPGGSTQYF
DNA: TGTGCCAGCAGTCCAGGAGGGTCAACGCAGTATTTT

J: TRBJ2-3
V: TRBV5-1
size: few
length: 15
D: TRBD1
CDR3: CASSIRDRGRDTQYF
DNA: TGCGCCAGCAGCATCCGGGACAGGGGGCGGGATACGCAGTATTTT

J: TRBJ2-6
V: TRBV12-5
size: few
length: 17
D: NA
CDR3: CASAVRTQALFTNVLTF
DNA: TGTGCTAGTGCGGTACGGACTCAAGCTCTGTTTACCAACGTCCTGACTTTC

J: TRBJ2-1
V: TRBV6-2/TRBV6-3
size: few
length: 12
D: NA
CDR3: CASRDKNNEQFF
DNA: TGTGCCAGCAGGGATAAGAACAATGAGCAGTTCTTC

J: TRBJ1-1
V: TRBV12-3/TRBV12-4
size: NA
length: 13
D: TRBD1
CDR3: CASRPDRAGEAFF
DNA: TGTGCCAGCAGGCCTGACAGGGCGGGTGAAGCTTTCTTT

J: TRBJ2-7
V: TRBV7-2
size: NA
length: 15
D: TRBD1
CDR3: CASSLGGQVWSEQYF
DNA: TGTGCCAGCAGCTTGGGGGGACAGGTGTGGTCCGAGCAGTACTTC

J: TRBJ2-3
V: TRBV5-1
size: NA
length: 15
D: TRBD2
CDR3: CASSLAGDHTDTQYF
DNA: TGCGCCAGCAGCCTAGCGGGAGACCACACAGATACGCAGTATTTT

J: TRBJ2-5
V: TRBV28
size: few
length: 13
D: TRBD2
CDR3: CATSGGRRETQYF
DNA: TGTGCCACCTCAGGCGGGAGAAGAGAGACCCAGTACTTC